One and the same sample provided the 27 T cell receptor beta chains below, sequenced in a study of patients and donors after allogeneic stem cell transplantation. TCRdb redid the calling of the RT-PCR reads with MiXCR, one entry per CDR3 protein. Among about 2,600 distinct CDR3 sequences listed, under 20% were seen once. Sample: blood, either unsorted or a sorted T cell fraction (not recorded which). These receptors were collected from a human donor who was either an allogeneic HSCT recipient or a stem cell or donor lymphocyte infusion donor (not recorded which). It is not recorded whose cells these are; they may come from a transplant donor.

The rearrangement joins TRBV7-7 to TRBJ2-1; 14 bases are shared with TRBD2. The CDR3 extends over 15 amino acids. The germline CDR1 and CDR2 sequences are SSHAT and FNYEAQ (reference sequence). Trimming took 5 bases from V and 6 from J; bases not matched to a gene: 3. CDR3 residues: CASSTGTSGSNEQFF. The CDR3 DNA follows: TGTGCCAGCAGCACCGGGACTAGCGGGAGCAATGAGCAGTTCTTC.

The V and J genes are TRBV5-1 and TRBJ2-1; D gene unclear. The CDR3 is 13 residues long. V lost 4 bases, J lost 12 bases, and 17 bases lay in between. Germline CDR1 SGHRS, CDR2 YFSETQ. CDR3 nucleotide sequence: TGCGCCAGCAGCCCCTCGGGCAGTAAGGCGCAGTTCTTC. Its protein is CASSPSGSKAQFF.

The chain employs TRBV28 and TRBJ2-7; possible D gene TRBD1, 7 bases. V shed 6 bases and J shed 1 base, with 25 bases lying between them. The CDR3 sequence is 18 residues long. The germline V gene has CDR1 MDHEN and CDR2 SYDVKM. The CDR3 reads CASRSGGLAGTDSYEQYF. The DNA for the CDR3 is TGTGCCAGCAGGTCAGGGGGGTTGGCGGGGACCGATTCCTACGAGCAGTACTTC.

The chain joins TRBV10-2 to TRBJ1-5; TRBD1 might be the D (6 bases). Looked up from germline, CDR1 is WSHSY and CDR2 is SAAADI. V was pared by 6 bases and J by 2 bases, with 8 bases between. CDR3 size: 13 residues. Here the CDR3 reads CASSRQGNQPQHF. CDR3 bases: TGCGCCAGCAGCAGACAGGGCAATCAGCCCCAGCATTTT.

By its share, this clonotype is medium-sized (0.01 to 0.1%). This chain joins TRBV29-1 and TRBJ1-2; tentatively, D is TRBD1 (5 bases). CDR3 length equals 12 residues. Trimming left V 7 bases short and J 2 bases short, with 11 bases between. Per the germline V gene, CDR1 is SQVTM and CDR2 is ANQGSEA. Here the CDR3 DNA reads TGCAGCGCACGGGCAGGGAACTATGGCTACACCTTC. Its translation is CSARAGNYGYTF.

This clonotype counts as large (0.1 to 1%). The V call is TRBV7-2, the J call TRBJ1-2, with D perhaps TRBD1 (6 bases). The CDR3 spans 14 residues. Germline CDR1 is SGHTA and CDR2 is FQGNSA. V was shortened by 1 base and J by 4 bases, with 10 bases between the two germline ends. The CDR3 loop reads CASSLVGGAYGYTF. CDR3 DNA: TGTGCCAGCAGCTTAGTAGGGGGGGCCTATGGCTACACCTTC. The variable domain in full, with the rest retrieved from reference TRBV7-2 and TRBJ1-2, is GAGVSQSPSNKVTEKGKDVELRCDPISGHTALYWYRQSLGQGLEFLIYFQGNSAPDKSGLPSDRFSAERTGGSVSTLTIQRTQQEDSAVYLCASSLVGGAYGYTFGSGTRLTVV.

This chain joins TRBV4-2 and TRBJ1-2, with 7 bases identical to TRBD1. V shed 1 base, J shed 2 bases, and the junction held 4 bases outside the gene matches. This CDR3 region has 15 residues. In germline, CDR1 is LGHNA, CDR2 YNFKEQ. The CDR3 nucleotides are TGTGCCAGCAGCCAAGTAGACAGGGAGAACTATGGCTACACCTTC. Translated: CASSQVDRENYGYTF.

The rearrangement links TRBV27 to TRBJ2-7; D uncertain. The CDR3 spans 15 residues. The germline V gene encodes CDR1 MNHEY and CDR2 SMNVEV (reference sequence). The germline V and J ends were trimmed by 4 bases and 1 base, with 14 bases remaining between them. CDR3 sequence: CASSSIQQLSYEQYF. Written as DNA, the CDR3 is TGTGCCAGCAGTTCGATCCAACAGCTATCCTACGAGCAGTACTTC.

In its sample, this clonotype is medium-sized (0.01 to 0.1%). DNA of the CDR3: TGTGCCAGCAGCCGCTTCACTCTCGGACAGCCCTCCTACAATGAGCAGTTCTTC. This translates into CASSRFTLGQPSYNEQFF. The gene calls are TRBV12-3 or TRBV12-4 and TRBJ2-1; weak D call: TRBD1 (6 bases). This CDR3 comprises 18 residues. V lost 6 bases, J lost 0 bases, and 21 bases lay in between.

This clonotype was found a few times. V is TRBV29-1 and J is TRBJ1-2; TRBD1 might be the D (5 bases). Germline lookup yields CDR1 SQVTM and CDR2 ANQGSEA. V lost 3 bases, J lost 8 bases, and 13 bases lay in between. The CDR3 totals 12 residues. The CDR3 protein is CSVDVGGAGYTF. The CDR3 region has the DNA TGCAGCGTTGACGTTGGAGGGGCCGGCTACACCTTC.

This sequence joins TRBV20-1 and TRBJ1-2; 7 nucleotides align to TRBD1. From germline, CDR1 is DFQATT and CDR2 SNEGSKA (reference sequence). J gave up 2 bases and V 6 bases, and 6 bases lay outside the gene matches. The CDR3 contains 13 residues. CDR3 residues: CSASGTDNYGYTF. Here the CDR3 DNA reads TGCAGTGCGAGCGGGACAGACAACTATGGCTACACCTTC.

V is TRBV5-1 and J is TRBJ2-1; possibly TRBD2 for D (5 bases). Per the germline V gene, CDR1 is SGHRS and CDR2 is YFSETQ. Trimming took 0 bases from V and 7 from J, leaving 11 bases between them. This CDR3 comprises 14 residues. Written as DNA, the CDR3 is TGCGCCAGCAGCTTGGGAGCGGACCGGAATGAGCAGTTCTTC. It encodes CASSLGADRNEQFF. The variable domain in full, with the rest retrieved from reference TRBV5-1 and TRBJ2-1, is KAGVTQTPRYLIKTRGQQVTLSCSPISGHRSVSWYQQTPGQGLQFLFEYFSETQRNKGNFPGRFSGRQFSNSRSEMNVSTLELGDSALYLCASSLGADRNEQFFGPGTRLTVL.

The chain joins TRBV30 to TRBJ1-2; the D gene is possibly TRBD1 (5 bases). The CDR3 extends over 12 amino acids. From germline, CDR1 is GTSNPN and CDR2 SVGIG (reference sequence). V was shortened by 4 bases and J by 1 base, with 7 bases between the two germline ends. The CDR3 reads CAWIQGNYGYTF. Written as DNA, the CDR3 is TGTGCCTGGATTCAGGGTAACTATGGCTACACCTTC.

The J gene is TRBJ2-1, the V gene TRBV5-8, with D uncertain. Looked up from germline, CDR1 is SGHTS and CDR2 is YDEGEE. Between the trimmed V and J ends, which lost 4 bases and 10 bases, there was a span of 9 bases. CDR3 length equals 11 residues. This chain's CDR3 is CASSLRTEQFF. The DNA of the CDR3 is TGTGCCAGCAGCCTACGGACCGAGCAGTTCTTC.

This clonotype was picked up a small number of times. V gene TRBV9 combines with J gene TRBJ2-7, with a possible D match to TRBD2 (6 bases). Germline CDR1 reads SGDLS; CDR2 reads YYNGEE. CDR3 size: 16 residues. V was cut by 3 bases and J by 1 base, with 17 bases left in between. In DNA form, the CDR3 reads TGTGCCAGCAGCGCCCATCCTGGAGCGGGTTCCTACGAGCAGTACTTC. It is translated as CASSAHPGAGSYEQYF.

Only a few counts were recorded for this clonotype. The V and J genes are TRBV6-6 and TRBJ2-1; D is perhaps TRBD2 (6 bases). Germline CDR1 is MNHNY and CDR2 is SVGAGI (reference sequence). This CDR3 is built from 14 residues. Between the trimmed V and J ends, which lost 9 bases and 5 bases, there was a span of 17 bases. The CDR3: CASKPGLLNNEQFF. The CDR3 DNA is TGTGCCAGTAAACCGGGACTTCTTAACAATGAGCAGTTCTTC.

Only a few counts were recorded for this clonotype. The chain combines TRBV6-2 or TRBV6-3 with TRBJ2-1; 7 bases fit TRBD1. J was trimmed by 9 bases and V by 6 bases; bases with no gene match: 11. The CDR3 runs 14 residues. Germline V gives CDR1 MNHEY, CDR2 SVGEGT. Here the CDR3 DNA reads TGTGCCAGCAGCTTTACTAGGGGGCCCAGTGAGCAGTTCTTC. Translated, it gives CASSFTRGPSEQFF.

In this sample, this clonotype turned up a few times. The chain carries TRBV5-1 and TRBJ1-2; tentatively, D is TRBD1 (5 bases). In germline, CDR1 is SGHRS, CDR2 YFSETQ. Trimming pared 4 bases from V and 6 bases from J, leaving 19 bases between. The CDR3 has 15 residues. CDR3 in DNA: TGCGCCAGCAGCCCCAACGGACGGGGGGTGAATGGCTACACCTTC. The encoded protein is CASSPNGRGVNGYTF. Combining the CDR3 with reference TRBV5-1 and TRBJ1-2 gives the whole variable domain KAGVTQTPRYLIKTRGQQVTLSCSPISGHRSVSWYQQTPGQGLQFLFEYFSETQRNKGNFPGRFSGRQFSNSRSEMNVSTLELGDSALYLCASSPNGRGVNGYTFGSGTRLTVV.

As DNA, the CDR3 is TGCAGTGCCCCGGGCCTATCCGGGAATGAGCAGTTCTTC. Residues: CSAPGLSGNEQFF. This chain links TRBV20-1 with TRBJ2-1, with D unclear. Deletions cut 6 bases from V and 7 bases from J, with 16 bases between. Germline V lookup: CDR1 DFQATT, CDR2 SNEGSKA (reference sequence). This CDR3 comprises 13 residues.

This clonotype was seen a handful of times. This rearrangement joins TRBV29-1 to TRBJ1-1; D unclear. Germline V gene sequence: CDR1 SQVTM, CDR2 ANQGSEA. V dropped 6 bases and J dropped 3 bases, with 11 bases sitting between them. The CDR3 spans 12 residues. Written as DNA, the CDR3 is TGCAGCGTATCGATTCGGGACACTGAAGCTTTCTTT. As protein: CSVSIRDTEAFF.

This chain joins TRBV5-1 and TRBJ2-5, with D perhaps assigned TRBD1 or TRBD2 (5 bases each). CDR3 length: 15 amino acids. V lost 4 bases and J 2 bases, leaving 15 bases between the germline ends. CDR1 and CDR2 (germline): SGHRS, YFSETQ. CDR3 coding DNA: TGCGCCAGCAGCGGAGCGAGGGGTCGGCAAGAGACCCAGTACTTC. Translating gives CASSGARGRQETQYF. Full variable domain (remainder filled in from reference TRBV5-1 and TRBJ2-5): KAGVTQTPRYLIKTRGQQVTLSCSPISGHRSVSWYQQTPGQGLQFLFEYFSETQRNKGNFPGRFSGRQFSNSRSEMNVSTLELGDSALYLCASSGARGRQETQYFGPGTRLLVL.

In this sample, this clonotype is large. V usage is TRBV7-8 and J usage is TRBJ2-1, with D possibly TRBD1 on 5 matching bases. Deletions cut 1 base from V and 10 bases from J, with 14 bases between. The length of the CDR3 is 14 residues. The germline CDR1 and CDR2 sequences are SGHVS and FQNEAQ. CDR3 amino acids: CASSLDPQGSEQFF. As DNA, the CDR3 is TGTGCCAGCAGCTTAGACCCCCAGGGAAGCGAGCAGTTCTTC.

This clonotype was counted only a few times. The CDR3 sequence is CASKTSGRNNEQFF. CDR3 bases: TGTGCCAGCAAGACTAGCGGGAGAAACAATGAGCAGTTCTTC. The chain links TRBV6-1 to TRBJ2-1, with 12 bases aligning to TRBD2. Per the germline V gene, CDR1 is MNHNS and CDR2 is SASEGT. V was pared by 7 bases and J by 5 bases, with 3 bases of the junction left unmatched. This CDR3 has 14 amino acids.

This chain joins TRBV5-1 and TRBJ2-1; 9 bases fit TRBD1. Germline V gene sequence: CDR1 SGHRS, CDR2 YFSETQ. This CDR3 has 16 amino acids. J was trimmed by 6 bases and V by 0 bases; bases with no gene match: 7. CDR3 sequence reads: CASSLDWGQGVNEQFF. As DNA, the CDR3 is TGCGCCAGCAGCTTGGACTGGGGACAGGGTGTCAATGAGCAGTTCTTC.

The rearrangement uses TRBV20-1 and TRBJ2-5, with TRBD2 matching over 9 bases. This CDR3 is 16 amino acids long. CDR1 and CDR2 from the germline V gene are DFQATT and SNEGSKA (reference sequence). V lost 0 bases and J lost 6; bases outside the gene matches: 11. CDR3 sequence: CSARDQGSGSGKTQYF. The CDR3 nucleotides are TGCAGTGCTAGAGATCAGGGTAGCGGGAGCGGAAAGACCCAGTACTTC.

The V and J genes are TRBV29-1 and TRBJ2-1; 9 positions match TRBD2. CDR1 is SQVTM, CDR2 ANQGSEA, per germline. V lost 0 bases to trimming and J lost 2 bases; unmatched junction nucleotides: 5. The CDR3 extends over 16 amino acids. The CDR3 region has the DNA TGCAGCGTTGAAGATCAGGCTAGCGGGGCCTACAATGAGCAGTTCTTC. As protein: CSVEDQASGAYNEQFF.

The chain is built from TRBV7-2 and TRBJ1-1; 7 bases line up with TRBD1. In germline, CDR1 is SGHTA, CDR2 FQGNSA. The CDR3 totals 14 residues. Trimming at V came to 3 bases and at J to 1 base, leaving 2 bases not matched to a gene. The CDR3 protein is CASSFGTENTEAFF. The CDR3 DNA reads TGTGCCAGCAGCTTCGGGACAGAGAACACTGAAGCTTTCTTT.